A single sample gave rise to the 9 T cell receptor beta chains below, sequenced in a study of T cell repertoires in cytomegalovirus infection. For these TCRs, the target antigens are not known. TCRdb reprocessed the reads with MiXCR, giving one entry per CDR3 protein. The sample holds some 800,000 distinct CDR3 sequences, 25% to 35% seen once. The sample in question was cultured CD8+ T cells from PBMCs, obtained from culture after CMV antigen stimulation. Source of these receptors: a human donor in good health (CMV status not recorded). Some clones in this sample may be carry-over from other donors' samples.

This clonotype was observed at least ten times. The chain couples TRBV7-2 to TRBJ2-5, with 10 positions matching TRBD2. V gave up 7 bases and J gave up 2 bases; unmatched junction bases: 10. This CDR3 region has 16 residues. CDR1 is SGHTA, CDR2 FQGNSA, per germline. Here the CDR3 reads CASTPSGGPLQETQYF. CDR3 DNA: TGTGCCAGCACCCCTAGCGGGGGACCTCTTCAAGAGACCCAGTACTTC.

The CDR3 nucleotides are TGTGCCAGCAGCCCCCCCCTGGGGCTAGCGGGTATCTCCTACAATGAGCAGTTCTTC. Encoded protein: CASSPPLGLAGISYNEQFF. The chain combines TRBV3-1 with TRBJ2-1; 8 bases are shared with TRBD2. Germline assignment: CDR1 LGHDT and CDR2 YNNKEL (reference sequence). There are 19 residues in the CDR3. The ends lost 4 bases at V and 0 bases at J; junction bases unmatched: 14.

A note on this clonotype: This may be a read error, as it is one base from a much larger clone. The genes are TRBV7-8 and TRBJ1-1; D is uncertain. Germline CDR1 is SGHVS and CDR2 is FQNEAQ. This CDR3 is 16 amino acids long. Trimming removed 5 bases at V and 2 bases at J, with 18 bases between. In nucleotides, the CDR3 is TGTGCCAGCAGCCAAGCACAGAGGAGAGGAAACACTGAAGCTTTCTTT. Its translation is CASSQAQRRGNTEAFF.

This clonotype has at least ten counts. J is TRBJ2-7 and V is TRBV7-2, with 7 bases identical to TRBD1. Germline assignment: CDR1 SGHTA and CDR2 FQGNSA. The CDR3 has 15 amino acids. After removal of 0 bases from V and 1 base from J, the junction contained 3 bases not matched to a gene. The CDR3 spells CASSLAQGRSYEQYV. The CDR3 bases are TGTGCCAGCAGCTTAGCACAGGGGCGATCCTACGAGCAGTACGTC.

The CDR3 DNA follows: TGTGCCAGCAGCACCACGGACCGCACCTACAATGAGCAGTTCTTC. Translation gives CASSTTDRTYNEQFF. The V gene is TRBV6-5, the J gene TRBJ2-1; D not certain. Trimming cost V 6 bases and J 2 bases, with 14 bases left between them. Germline loops: CDR1 MNHEY, CDR2 SVGAGI. The CDR3 has 15 residues.

This clonotype showed up just a few times. This sequence joins TRBV19 and TRBJ1-1, with 7 positions matching TRBD1. Trimming cost V 6 bases and J 3 bases; bases outside gene matches: 4. The germline CDR1 and CDR2 sequences are LNHDA and SQIVND (reference sequence). The CDR3 spans 13 residues. CDR3 bases: TGTGCCAGTAGGTTGACAGGGTACACTGAAGCTTTCTTT. As protein: CASRLTGYTEAFF. Supplemented by reference TRBV19 and TRBJ1-1, the full variable domain reads DGGITQSPKYLFRKEGQNVTLSCEQNLNHDAMYWYRQDPGQGLRLIYYSQIVNDFQKGDIAEGYSVSREKKESFPLTVTSAQKNPTAFYLCASRLTGYTEAFFGQGTRLTVV.

The V gene is TRBV5-6, the J gene TRBJ2-7; no firm D call. CDR3 size: 13 residues. Germline-derived CDR1 and CDR2 are SGHDT and YYEEEE. The V and J ends lost 4 bases and 2 bases respectively, with 10 bases between them. As DNA, the CDR3 is TGTGCCAGCAGCCCGGACGCGACCTACGAGCAGTACTTC. Its protein is CASSPDATYEQYF.

There are a few counts of this clonotype. This rearrangement joins TRBV5-6 to TRBJ2-7; tentative D call: TRBD2 (5 bases). V lost 4 bases and J 2 bases, leaving 19 bases between the germline ends. This CDR3 is built from 16 residues. Germline CDR1 and CDR2: SGHDT and YYEEEE. CDR3 sequence (DNA): TGTGCCAGCAGCCCGGACGGCCATCGGAGGCCCTACGAGCAGTACGTC. Translated, it gives CASSPDGHRRPYEQYV.

The chain combines TRBV27 with TRBJ1-5; the match to TRBD1 covers 8 bases. CDR3 length equals 15 residues. Per the germline V gene, CDR1 is MNHEY and CDR2 is SMNVEV (reference sequence). With V trimmed by 8 bases and J by 4 bases, 10 bases remained unmatched. The DNA for the CDR3 is TGTGCCAGCCGAGGGGTGACAGGGGCAAATCAGCCCCAGCATTTT. Amino acids: CASRGVTGANQPQHF.